This T cell receptor (beta chain) was sequenced for a study of response to subunit inactivated influenza vaccine. Study-level results: The authors proposed limited new T cell recruitment per seasonal influenza vaccination.

TCRdb passed the RT-PCR reads through MiXCR, listing each CDR3 protein once. This repertoire shows 800,000 to 1,000,000 distinct CDR3 sequences, about 20% found once; its top ten account for around 9.6%. Germline-derived CDR1 and CDR2 are SEHNR and FQNEAQ (reference sequence). V dropped 3 bases and J dropped 4 bases, with 15 bases sitting between them. The CDR3 consists of 16 residues. This clonotype has more than one count but fewer than ten. The antigen is not known. The clonotype originates from a man aged 50-60 years who received an inactivated influenza vaccine. The gene calls are TRBV7-9 and TRBJ2-2, with a weak D call TRBD1 (6 bases). Material: PBMCs from blood, obtained more than 4 days after vaccination. Written as DNA, the CDR3 is TGTGCCAGCAGCTTGCTTACAGGGTTTGGCACCGGGGAGCTGTTTTTT. Its translation is CASSLLTGFGTGELFF.